Presented here are 16 T cell receptor beta chains from one specimen sequenced in a study of cytomegalovirus exposure and HLA in healthy donors. The primer mix had 60 Vbeta and 13 Jbeta primers. The data were produced by immunoSEQ multiplex PCR, yet TCRdb's version contains in-frame clones alone and is incomplete. The repertoire includes about 94,000 clones, approximately 69% of them detected once, and more than 20% sits in the top ten. Sequencing input: PBMCs. The receptors here all came from a man aged 25 to 40 in good health and CMV-seropositive.

Worth noting for this clone: At one of its ends the junction is not consistent with the germline gene, which may arise from a read error. The chain uses TRBV9 and TRBJ1-2, with D possibly being TRBD1 (5 bases). Germline CDR1 and CDR2: SGDLS and YYNGEE. The CDR3 consists of 15 residues. CDR3 bases: TGTGCCAGCAGCCCGAGAGATCAGGGAAACTATGGCTACCCCTTC. Translation: CASSPRDQGNYGYPF.

V gene TRBV6-5 combines with J gene TRBJ2-7; 8 nucleotides align to TRBD2. Germline V lookup: CDR1 MNHEY, CDR2 SVGAGI. V shed 4 bases, J shed 0 bases, and the junction held 5 bases outside the gene matches. This CDR3 is 15 amino acids long. CDR3 bases: TGTGCCAGCAGTTCTGAGCGGGAGCGCTCCTACGAGCAGTACTTC. This encodes CASSSERERSYEQYF.

In DNA, the CDR3 is TGCAGCGTTGTTTGGCTAGCGGGAACCAGCACAGATACGCAGTATTTT. It codes for CSVVWLAGTSTDTQYF. The J gene is TRBJ2-3, the V gene TRBV29-1; 9 bases are shared with TRBD2. The CDR3 is 16 amino acids. V lost 4 bases, J lost 0 bases, and 8 bases stayed unmatched. Germline assignment: CDR1 SQVTM and CDR2 ANQGSEA.

DNA for the CDR3: TGTGCCAGCAGACAGGGGGCGATGAACACTGAAGCTTTCTTT. The encoded protein is CASRQGAMNTEAFF. This sequence joins TRBV6-6 and TRBJ1-1, with TRBD1 matching 9 bases. This CDR3 spans 14 amino acids. V was pared by 6 bases and J by 0 bases, with 2 bases of the junction left unmatched. Per the germline V gene, CDR1 is MNHNY and CDR2 is SVGAGI (reference sequence).

About this clone: The junction differs from germline at one of its ends, possibly a read error. The V gene is TRBV5-6, the J gene TRBJ1-2, with TRBD1 as a possible D gene (5 bases). Germline lookup yields CDR1 SGHDT and CDR2 YYEEEE. The CDR3 is made up of 15 amino acids. CDR3 loop: CASSLGTGLNYGYPF. For the CDR3, the DNA is TGTGCCAGCAGCTTGGGAACAGGTCTTAACTATGGCTACCCCTTC.

The V call is TRBV7-2, the J call TRBJ2-5, with D possibly being TRBD1 (5 bases). V lost 5 bases, J lost 5 bases, and 18 bases lay in between. Germline V gene sequence: CDR1 SGHTA, CDR2 FQGNSA. The length of the CDR3 is 15 residues. This CDR3 is CASSPDSSSRETQYF. CDR3 nucleotides: TGTGCCAGCAGCCCTGACAGCTCCAGTAGGGAGACCCAGTACTTC.

The chain is built from TRBV5-1 and TRBJ2-3, with 10 bases fitting TRBD2. Germline CDR1 SGHRS, CDR2 YFSETQ. V lost 4 bases to trimming and J lost 4 bases; unmatched junction nucleotides: 9. There are 16 residues in the CDR3. The CDR3 is CASSAPPGLASDTQYF. The CDR3 region has the DNA TGCGCCAGCAGCGCGCCCCCGGGACTAGCGTCAGATACGCAGTATTTT.

Written as DNA, the CDR3 is TGTGCCAGCAGCCAAACGGTGCCCCGGAGCGGCAATCAGCCCCAGCATTTT. This codes for CASSQTVPRSGNQPQHF. This chain links TRBV4-2 with TRBJ1-5; D call uncertain. The CDR3 has 17 residues. Germline lookup yields CDR1 LGHNA and CDR2 YNFKEQ. V was pared by 2 bases and J by 2 bases, with 16 bases between.

J is TRBJ2-1 and V is TRBV9; 7 bases agree with TRBD2. CDR3 length equals 12 residues. V was pared by 7 bases and J by 6 bases, with 4 bases of the junction left unmatched. Per the germline V gene, CDR1 is SGDLS and CDR2 is YYNGEE. The chain's CDR3 is CASGTMPNEQFF. Written as DNA, the CDR3 is TGTGCCAGCGGGACTATGCCCAATGAGCAGTTCTTC.

For the CDR3, the DNA is TGTGCCAGCATCCGTGGGGGGGGCACCGGGGAGCTGTTTTTT. It specifies CASIRGGGTGELFF. The chain combines TRBV7-9 with TRBJ2-2; TRBD2 matches 7 bases. Per germline, CDR1 SEHNR and CDR2 FQNEAQ (reference sequence). CDR3 length: 14 residues. V lost 7 bases, J lost 4 bases, and 6 bases stayed unmatched.

In regard to this clone: At one boundary the junction diverges from the germline segment, which might be a read error. V gene TRBV27 combines with J gene TRBJ1-5; no clear D gene. CDR3 length equals 12 residues. Germline V gene data show CDR1 as MNHEY and CDR2 as SMNVEV (reference sequence). This CDR3 reads CASRGVNQPQNF. The CDR3 nucleotides read TGTGCCAGCCGCGGGGTAAATCAGCCCCAGAATTTT.

The J gene is TRBJ2-7, the V gene TRBV30, with TRBD2 matching 9 bases. Looked up from germline, CDR1 is GTSNPN and CDR2 is SVGIG (reference sequence). The CDR3 covers 20 residues. Germline trimming cut 2 bases from V and 7 bases from J; bases unmatched to any gene: 27. As DNA, the CDR3 is TGTGCCTGGAGTTACATTCGGCAGACTATAACTCCGAAGCGGGGGGTAGAGCAGTACTTC. The encoded protein is CAWSYIRQTITPKRGVEQYF.

V is TRBV27 and J is TRBJ1-2; no firm D call. The CDR3 contains 13 residues. Between the trimmed V and J ends, which lost 2 bases and 4 bases, there was a span of 8 bases. The germline V gene has CDR1 MNHEY and CDR2 SMNVEV (reference sequence). DNA for the CDR3: TGTGCCAGCAGTTTAAGCCAGCGCTATGGCTACACCTTC. It encodes CASSLSQRYGYTF.

This rearrangement joins TRBV29-1 to TRBJ2-7; tentatively, D is TRBD2 (5 bases). Trimming stripped 4 bases from V and 7 bases from J, with 20 bases between. This CDR3 has 14 amino acids. Per the germline V gene, CDR1 is SQVTM and CDR2 is ANQGSEA. CDR3 in amino acids: CSVVSDSAPGEQYF. CDR3 coding DNA: TGCAGCGTTGTTTCGGACTCCGCGCCTGGTGAGCAGTACTTC.

This clone came up once. CDR3 nucleotides: TGTGCCAGCAGCGTACGGGGGAATAGCTACGAGCAGTACTTC. Amino acids: CASSVRGNSYEQYF. V usage is TRBV9 and J usage is TRBJ2-7; D is possibly TRBD2 (6 bases). V was shortened by 1 base and J by 3 bases, with 11 bases between the two germline ends. CDR3 length equals 14 residues. The germline V gene has CDR1 SGDLS and CDR2 YYNGEE.

The J gene is TRBJ2-5, the V gene TRBV11-3; no clear D. This CDR3 spans 13 amino acids. V gave up 1 base and J gave up 5 bases, with 8 bases separating them. CDR1 is SGHNT, CDR2 YENEEA, per germline. CDR3 DNA sequence: TGTGCCAGCAGCTTAGCCGTTATGGAGACCCAGTACTTC. It encodes CASSLAVMETQYF. The entire variable domain, with the rest obtained from reference TRBV11-3 and TRBJ2-5, is as follows: EAGVVQSPRYKIIEKKQPVAFWCNPISGHNTLYWYLQNLGQGPELLIRYENEEAVDDSQLPKDRFSAERLKGVDSTLKIQPAELGDSAVYLCASSLAVMETQYFGPGTRLLVL.